Listed below are T cell receptor beta chains from one sample, sequenced in a study of regulatory T cells in long-lasting Graves disease. Each CDR3 protein gets one entry after TCRdb re-called the multiplex PCR reads with MiXCR. Among about 420,000 distinct CDR3 sequences listed, around 15% were seen once. The data also belong to a second study, concerning T cells in Graves' hyperthyroidism and ophthalmopathy.

The sample was peripheral blood mononuclear cells (PBMCs), taken at new diagnosis, from a patient treated with antithyroid drugs. The receptors shown here come from a woman between 18 and 30 years old with Graves disease. Each CDR3 is given with its conserved first and last residue.

V gene	J gene	CDR3 protein
TRBV19	TRBJ2-7	CASRDGDRVGEQYF
TRBV5-6	TRBJ2-3	CASSSGTSGRITQYF
TRBV16	TRBJ2-2	CASSHVYREFGTGELFF
TRBV18	TRBJ1-3	CASSPDLVPQPSGNTIYF
TRBV5-6	TRBJ2-1	CASSPLRDSSYNEQFF
TRBV20-1	TRBJ1-6	CSATQTGRLYNSPLHF
TRBV27	TRBJ2-1	CASLGLAGGPYNEQFF
TRBV5-1	TRBJ1-1	CASSFSNLGTEAFF
TRBV6-2/TRBV6-3	TRBJ2-1	CASSYTSSGYNEQFF
TRBV7-6	TRBJ2-2	CASSNRDRVIAGELFF
TRBV12-3/TRBV12-4	TRBJ2-1	CASSLEKTGGPDEQFF
TRBV5-1	TRBJ2-3	CASSLRGETDTQYF
TRBV9	TRBJ2-7	CASSVGSREVDEQYF
TRBV5-1	TRBJ2-1	CASTPQTSAYNEQFF
TRBV28	TRBJ2-5	CASTLGGTGETQYF
TRBV2	TRBJ2-7	CASSEHGGYEQYF
TRBV5-1	TRBJ1-1	CASSSSRQGFTEAFF
TRBV7-2	TRBJ2-7	CASSLDVQAGYEQYF
TRBV6-1	TRBJ2-1	CASTPLAGSYNEQFF
TRBV6-1	TRBJ1-4	CASTAGGEKLFF